These 24 T cell receptor beta chains originate from one sample sequenced in a study of vaccination effects on CD4 cells after COVID-19. Repertoires were generated with immunoSEQ multiplex PCR, while TCRdb's copy carries only in-frame clones and drops some. Counted here are 55,000 to 80,000 clones, 80% occurring once; the ten biggest clones make up approximately 12%. For these TCRs, the target antigens are not known. With the ViraFEST assay, the study expanded antigen-specific CD4+ T cells using viral peptide pools, then sequenced them. Researchers isolated CD4+ T cells once ten to eleven days of culture had elapsed. Vaccinated participants had no history of SARS-CoV-2 infection and tested negative for nucleocapsid antibodies. The sequenced sample was CD4+ T cells from PBMCs cultured with SARS-CoV-2 spike peptides, obtained before COVID-19 vaccination. All receptors come from a human donor who received a COVID-19 vaccine.

The V call is TRBV28, the J call TRBJ1-1, with D possibly matching TRBD1 (6 bases). CDR1 and CDR2 from the germline V gene are MDHEN and SYDVKM. Between the trimmed V and J ends, which lost 3 bases and 1 base, there was a span of 12 bases. CDR3 size: 15 residues. The CDR3 reads CASSLGGGQNTEAFF. In DNA, the CDR3 is TGTGCCAGCAGTTTGGGAGGGGGACAGAACACTGAAGCTTTCTTT.

The chain carries TRBV27 and TRBJ2-2, with a weak D call TRBD1 (5 bases). The CDR3 is 15 residues long. V was cut by 10 bases and J by 2 bases, with 17 bases left in between. Per germline, CDR1 MNHEY and CDR2 SMNVEV (reference sequence). CDR3 sequence (DNA): TGTGCCACCACCTCGATGGGGCTAAACACCGGGGAGCTGTTTTTT. This encodes CATTSMGLNTGELFF.

This rearrangement joins TRBV11-2 to TRBJ2-7, with 8 positions matching TRBD1. The CDR3 totals 17 residues. Germline values: CDR1 SGHAT, CDR2 FQNNGV. With V trimmed by 1 base and J by 3 bases, 11 bases remained unmatched. CDR3 nucleotide sequence: TGTGCCAGCAGCTTAGGTTTCGGTGCAGGGGGCATCTACGAGCAGTACGTC. Translation gives CASSLGFGAGGIYEQYV.

The chain carries TRBV3-1 (or the pseudogene TRBV3-2) and TRBJ2-5; D uncertain. The V gene's germline CDR1 is LGHDT and CDR2 YNNKEL (reference sequence). V shed 2 bases and J shed 4 bases, with 14 bases lying between them. The CDR3 has 15 residues. The CDR3 DNA reads TGTGCCAGCAGCCAACACTCAAAGGGTGGAGAGACCCAGTACTTC. It is translated as CASSQHSKGGETQYF.

V gene TRBV24-1 combines with J gene TRBJ2-5; 9 bases match TRBD1. The CDR3 runs to 16 residues. The junction had 9 bases not matched to a gene; V was cut back by 3 bases and J by 5 bases. Germline CDR1 is KGHDR and CDR2 is SFDVKD. The CDR3 loop reads CATSDMTGGRLETQYF. CDR3 nucleotide sequence: TGTGCCACCAGTGATATGACAGGGGGGCGATTGGAGACCCAGTACTTC.

This clone was seen once. The chain uses TRBV19 and TRBJ2-2; TRBD2 agrees at 11 bases. J gave up 6 bases and V 0 bases, and 12 bases lay outside the gene matches. The CDR3 contains 19 residues. Germline lookup yields CDR1 LNHDA and CDR2 SQIVND (reference sequence). The CDR3 region is CASSIDLSSGGARAGELFF. The CDR3 nucleotides read TGTGCCAGTAGTATAGATCTTAGTAGCGGGGGGGCCCGGGCCGGGGAGCTGTTTTTT.

The V call is TRBV12-5, the J call TRBJ2-7; D is perhaps TRBD1 or TRBD2 (5 bases each). The V gene lost 2 bases and the J gene lost 0 bases, with 20 bases spanning the gap. Germline values: CDR1 LGHNT, CDR2 FRNRAP. The CDR3 contains 18 residues. CDR3 protein: CASGLTRDGSSTSYEQYV. As DNA, the CDR3 is TGTGCTAGTGGTTTGACCCGGGACGGATCCTCGACCTCCTACGAGCAGTACGTC.

The J gene is TRBJ1-5, the V gene TRBV2; 7 bases align to TRBD1. Germline V gives CDR1 SNHLY, CDR2 FYNNEI. V dropped 5 bases and J dropped 6; count of bases not matched to a gene: 7. The CDR3 length is 14 residues. DNA for the CDR3: TGTGCCAGCAGTAGTACAGGGGTGGGTCAGCCCCAGCATTTT. Its protein product is CASSSTGVGQPQHF.

This sequence joins TRBV4-1 and TRBJ2-3; 9 bases map to TRBD1. The V segment lost 0 bases and the J segment 7 bases; nucleotides outside the gene matches: 5. The V gene's germline CDR1 is MGHRA and CDR2 YSYEKL. This CDR3 has 15 amino acids. CDR3 DNA sequence: TGCGCCAGCAGCCAAGAACAAGACAGGGGGTATACGCAGTATTTT. Its protein product is CASSQEQDRGYTQYF.

This sequence joins TRBV24-1 and TRBJ2-2; D perhaps matches TRBD1 (5 bases). The CDR3 is made up of 15 amino acids. V was clipped by 7 bases and J by 0 bases, with 11 bases between them. CDR1 KGHDR and CDR2 SFDVKD come from the germline V gene. Here the CDR3 DNA reads TGTGCCACCAGCTCAGACAGACCGAACACCGGGGAGCTGTTTTTT. It encodes CATSSDRPNTGELFF.

The rearrangement links TRBV19 to TRBJ1-5; D is unresolved. V was shortened by 2 bases and J by 7 bases, with 12 bases between the two germline ends. In germline, CDR1 is LNHDA, CDR2 SQIVND (reference sequence). CDR3 length equals 14 residues. This chain's CDR3 is CASSINSYGQPQHF. CDR3 bases: TGTGCCAGTAGTATAAACTCCTACGGACAGCCCCAGCATTTT.

V and J are TRBV5-4 and TRBJ2-1; a weak D match, TRBD1 (8 bases). The germline gives CDR1 SGHNT, CDR2 YYREEE (reference sequence). Trimming cost V 2 bases and J 9 bases, with 12 bases left between them. This CDR3 has 13 amino acids. The CDR3 sequence is CASSFTGGGEQFF. The CDR3 DNA is TGTGCCAGCAGCTTTACAGGGGGGGGTGAGCAGTTCTTC.

J is TRBJ2-2 and V is TRBV13; 9 positions match TRBD2. The CDR3 covers 15 residues. Trimming cost V 4 bases and J 3 bases; bases outside gene matches: 3. Germline CDR1 is PRHDT and CDR2 is FYEKMQ (reference sequence). The CDR3 spells CASSSSGVHTGELFF. The CDR3 bases are TGTGCCAGCAGCTCTAGCGGGGTCCACACCGGGGAGCTGTTTTTT.

The genes are TRBV5-5 and TRBJ2-7; a possible D gene is TRBD1 (6 bases). Germline values: CDR1 SGHKS, CDR2 YYEKEE (reference sequence). Trimming cost V 4 bases and J 1 base, with 12 bases left between them. There are 14 residues in the CDR3. The CDR3 nucleotides are TGTGCCAGCAGCCCCGGAGGACAGTCCTACGAGCAGTACGTC. Translation: CASSPGGQSYEQYV.

The rearrangement links TRBV5-1 to TRBJ1-4; 7 nucleotides agree with TRBD1. The ends lost 4 bases at V and 2 bases at J; junction bases unmatched: 5. Germline V gives CDR1 SGHRS, CDR2 YFSETQ. CDR3 length: 15 amino acids. The CDR3: CASSPDRVTNEKLFF. In DNA, the CDR3 is TGCGCCAGCAGCCCCGACAGGGTTACTAATGAAAAACTGTTTTTT. Variable domain in full (rest from reference TRBV5-1 and TRBJ1-4): KAGVTQTPRYLIKTRGQQVTLSCSPISGHRSVSWYQQTPGQGLQFLFEYFSETQRNKGNFPGRFSGRQFSNSRSEMNVSTLELGDSALYLCASSPDRVTNEKLFFGSGTQLSVL.

The rearrangement joins TRBV19 to TRBJ2-3, with D unresolved. The V gene's germline CDR1 is LNHDA and CDR2 SQIVND (reference sequence). The CDR3 spans 14 residues. Trimming took off 7 bases at V and 3 bases at J, with 14 bases between the two ends. CDR3 region: CASKVSSATDTQYF. The CDR3 bases are TGTGCCAGTAAGGTTAGCTCCGCGACAGATACGCAGTATTTT.

This clone was seen a few times. V usage is TRBV18 and J usage is TRBJ1-1, with D maybe TRBD1 (5 bases). Trimming removed 2 bases at V and 1 base at J, with 11 bases between. The CDR3 has 15 residues. Germline V gene lookup returns CDR1 KGHSH and CDR2 LQKENI. CDR3 coding DNA: TGTGCCAGCTCACCAAGTGAGCAGGGGAACACTGAAGCTTTCTTT. It codes for CASSPSEQGNTEAFF.

The rearrangement uses TRBV2 and TRBJ2-2, with unresolved D. CDR3 size: 13 residues. The ends were cut back, 6 bases at V and 6 bases at J, with 11 bases in the middle. Germline V gene lookup returns CDR1 SNHLY and CDR2 FYNNEI. The CDR3 coding sequence is TGTGCCAGCAGGCCAGAAGGCGCCGGGGAGCTGTTTTTT. Its protein is CASRPEGAGELFF.

The CDR3 here is CASSLVGPSRFF. In DNA form, the CDR3 reads TGTGCCAGCAGCTTAGTAGGGCCCTCCCGGTTCTTC. The V and J genes are TRBV7-2 and TRBJ2-1; D gene uncertain. Trimming took 1 base from V and 15 from J, leaving 13 bases between them. The germline gives CDR1 SGHTA, CDR2 FQGNSA. The CDR3 runs to 12 residues.

The chain employs TRBV18 and TRBJ2-5; 7 positions match TRBD1. Germline V gives CDR1 KGHSH, CDR2 LQKENI. V gave up 4 bases and J gave up 5 bases; unmatched junction bases: 7. The CDR3 length is 14 residues. DNA of the CDR3: TGTGCCAGCTCACAGGCAGGGGGTAGCGAGACCCAGTACTTC. It encodes CASSQAGGSETQYF.

For the CDR3, the DNA is TGTGCCAGCTCACCAGATACGGGAAGCAATCAGCCCCAGCATTTT. As protein: CASSPDTGSNQPQHF. This chain links TRBV18 with TRBJ1-5; D remains unclear. CDR1 and CDR2 from the germline V gene are KGHSH and LQKENI. Trimming pared 2 bases from V and 1 base from J, leaving 9 bases between. This CDR3 region has 15 residues.

The V call is TRBV5-1, the J call TRBJ2-1; D is unclear. The V end was cut by 0 bases, the J end by 5 bases, with 9 bases between. The CDR3 extends over 14 amino acids. Germline-derived CDR1 and CDR2 are SGHRS and YFSETQ. The CDR3, as DNA: TGCGCCAGCAGCTTGGTGGCAGAAGACAATGAGCAGTTCTTC. Amino acids: CASSLVAEDNEQFF.

The chain recombines TRBV28 with TRBJ2-7; 9 nucleotides agree with TRBD1. V shed 6 bases, J shed 7 bases, and the junction held 10 bases outside the gene matches. The CDR3 covers 14 residues. From germline, CDR1 is MDHEN and CDR2 SYDVKM. This CDR3 is CASRAPGQGLEQYV. The CDR3 bases are TGTGCCAGCAGGGCCCCGGGACAGGGTCTGGAGCAGTACGTC.

This clone occurred once. The chain joins TRBV30 to TRBJ1-1; unclear D gene. Trimming took 2 bases from V and 7 from J, leaving 20 bases between them. Germline-derived CDR1 and CDR2 are GTSNPN and SVGIG (reference sequence). CDR3 length: 15 residues. In DNA, the CDR3 is TGTGCCTGGAGTACTGGACCTTCAAACCTGGGTGAAGCTTTCTTT. It translates to CAWSTGPSNLGEAFF.